The 4 T cell receptor beta chains below were found in one sample sequenced in a study of T cell repertoires in ileal Crohn's disease. Sequencing was performed with immunoSEQ multiplex PCR; in TCRdb, only in-frame clones are kept and a portion is missing. The sample has over 15,000 clones, roughly 80% seen once; the top ten hold 10% to 13%. The sequencing sample was made of ileal tissue. These receptors originate from an adult with Crohn's disease.

This clone has only one observation. The chain uses TRBV2 and TRBJ2-3, with D possibly matching TRBD2 (7 bases). V lost 9 bases and J lost 0, with 13 bases in between. CDR1 is SNHLY and CDR2 is FYNNEI in the germline V gene. This CDR3 contains 14 residues. The CDR3 spells CARSRGGSTDTQYF. DNA of the CDR3: TGTGCCAGATCTAGGGGGGGGAGCACAGATACGCAGTATTTT.

The CDR3 reads CASSLGTGNTDTQYF. In nucleotides, the CDR3 is TGCGCCAGCAGCTTAGGGACAGGGAACACAGATACGCAGTATTTT. V is TRBV5-1 and J is TRBJ2-3, with 9 bases lining up with TRBD1. The CDR3 spans 15 residues. The germline gives CDR1 SGHRS, CDR2 YFSETQ. V shed 2 bases and J 2 bases; nucleotides not matched to a gene: 3. The full variable domain, in which reference TRBV5-1 and TRBJ2-3 provide the parts outside the CDR3, is KAGVTQTPRYLIKTRGQQVTLSCSPISGHRSVSWYQQTPGQGLQFLFEYFSETQRNKGNFPGRFSGRQFSNSRSEMNVSTLELGDSALYLCASSLGTGNTDTQYFGPGTRLTVL.

The rearrangement uses TRBV6-6 and TRBJ1-1; D remains ambiguous. Germline CDR1 MNHNY, CDR2 SVGAGI (reference sequence). V dropped 2 bases and J dropped 4 bases, with 8 bases sitting between them. The CDR3 contains 13 residues. CDR3 coding DNA: TGTGCCAGCAGTTACGCCCCCGGCACTGAAGCTTTCTTT. Encoded protein: CASSYAPGTEAFF.

V usage is TRBV6-5 and J usage is TRBJ2-2; tentatively, D is TRBD2 (5 bases). Trimming stripped 3 bases from V and 4 bases from J, with 9 bases between. The CDR3 loop spans 14 amino acids. Germline V gene data show CDR1 as MNHEY and CDR2 as SVGAGI. The CDR3: CASSYLAGTGELFF. The DNA of the CDR3 is TGTGCCAGCAGTTATCTAGCTGGCACCGGGGAGCTGTTTTTT.